This section outlines one T cell receptor beta chain sequence together with its context. V lost 7 bases, J lost 9 bases, and 18 bases lay in between. Germline values: CDR1 SQVTM, CDR2 ANQGSEA. This CDR3 spans 12 amino acids. Methods used by the authors: Scientists estimated how many nucleated cells there were by amplifying reference gene primers. The data were produced by immunoSEQ multiplex PCR, yet TCRdb's version contains in-frame clones alone and is incomplete. V and J calls and clone size are given by that table; D and trimming were obtained from the DNA. The data hold about 15,000 clones, with around 89% observed a single time. The data derive from a study of blood T cell repertoires in COVID-19. The overall study: Acute and convalescent COVID-19 samples came from the United States, Italy and Spain. PBMCs, B-cell-depleted T cells, or T cells were the source of the cDNA or gDNA that made up the material.

This sequence originates from a human donor in a cohort sampled during active COVID-19. J is TRBJ2-5 and V is TRBV29-1; maybe TRBD1 (5 bases). What was sequenced was peripheral blood. DNA for the CDR3: TGCAGCGCCCACGCGGCTTCACAGGCCCAGTACTTC. The encoded protein is CSAHAASQAQYF.